The 10 T cell receptor beta chains reported below all come from one sample, sequenced in a study of blood T cell repertoires in COVID-19. Data came from immunoSEQ multiplex PCR; TCRdb stores just in-frame clones and leaves some out. In the table there are over 400,000 clones, 85% to 90% of which are singletons. Sample: peripheral blood. Receptors originate from a woman in her fifties or sixties with COVID-19, enrolled during active disease.

There are a few counts of this clone. J is TRBJ1-5 and V is TRBV30, with TRBD1 identical over 10 bases. With 2 bases clipped from V and 6 bases from J, the junction kept 4 bases outside the gene matches. Germline V lookup: CDR1 GTSNPN, CDR2 SVGIG (reference sequence). The CDR3 sequence is 14 residues long. CDR3 residues: CAWSKDRGRQPQHF. CDR3 DNA sequence: TGTGCCTGGAGTAAAGACAGGGGGCGTCAGCCCCAGCATTTT.

V is TRBV29-1 and J is TRBJ2-2, with TRBD1 matching 10 bases. Per germline, CDR1 SQVTM and CDR2 ANQGSEA. The junction had 9 bases not matched to a gene; V was cut back by 4 bases and J by 7 bases. This CDR3 has 15 amino acids. CDR3 DNA sequence: TGCAGCGTTGTCCCCCGGGACAGGGGTATCGGGGAGCTGTTTTTT. This sequence encodes CSVVPRDRGIGELFF.

The CDR3 is CASSSGGDGYTF. The CDR3 bases are TGTGCCAGCAGCTCAGGGGGCGATGGCTACACCTTC. The chain combines TRBV6-5 with TRBJ1-2; 8 bases fit TRBD1. The CDR3 consists of 12 residues. V lost 6 bases to trimming and J lost 6 bases; unmatched junction nucleotides: 3. Germline V gene data show CDR1 as MNHEY and CDR2 as SVGAGI.

This clone turned up a few times. The chain recombines TRBV6-5 with TRBJ1-5, with 11 positions matching TRBD1. The CDR3 is 14 amino acids. V lost 3 bases and J lost 7; bases outside the gene matches: 2. The germline V gene has CDR1 MNHEY and CDR2 SVGAGI. The DNA of the CDR3 is TGTGCCAGCAGTTATCGGACAGGGGGCCAGCCCCAGCATTTT. Translating gives CASSYRTGGQPQHF.

The chain combines TRBV30 with TRBJ1-1; TRBD1 agrees at 9 bases. Germline lookup yields CDR1 GTSNPN and CDR2 SVGIG (reference sequence). The V and J ends lost 7 bases and 5 bases, in that order; junction bases with no gene match: 8. The CDR3 length is 13 residues. The CDR3 sequence is CASYRGRRTEAFF. CDR3 DNA: TGTGCCTCTTACAGGGGGCGGCGGACTGAAGCTTTCTTT. Variable domain in full (rest from reference TRBV30 and TRBJ1-1): SQTIHQWPATLVQPVGSPLSLECTVEGTSNPNLYWYRQAAGRGLQLLFYSVGIGQISSEVPQNLSASRPQDRQFILSSKKLLLSDSGFYLCASYRGRRTEAFFGQGTRLTVV.

The J gene is TRBJ2-1, the V gene TRBV6-6; 9 nucleotides match TRBD2. CDR3 length: 15 amino acids. CDR1 and CDR2 from the germline V gene are MNHNY and SVGAGI (reference sequence). Unmatched junction bases numbered 9, after V lost 5 bases and J lost 7 bases. The CDR3 nucleotides read TGTGCCAGCAGTCCTTTTCTAGCGGGGAGTAATGAGCAGTTCTTC. Protein: CASSPFLAGSNEQFF.

For the CDR3, the DNA is TGTGCCAGCAGCTTTACAGGGGGCGATACCGGGGAGCTGTTTTTT. This codes for CASSFTGGDTGELFF. J is TRBJ2-2 and V is TRBV5-4; TRBD1 matches 9 bases. Losses at the gene ends were 2 bases for V and 5 bases for J; bases not matched to a gene: 4. This CDR3 is built from 15 residues. CDR1 is SGHNT, CDR2 YYREEE, per germline (reference sequence).

DNA of the CDR3: TGTGCCAGCTCCGGACAGGGACCCCAGCCCCAGCATTTT. Translation gives CASSGQGPQPQHF. The chain joins TRBV12-3 or TRBV12-4 to TRBJ1-5; TRBD1 aligns across 8 bases. This CDR3 is 13 amino acids long. The V segment lost 8 bases and the J segment 7 bases; nucleotides outside the gene matches: 7.

The genes are TRBV28 and TRBJ1-1; 10 bases match TRBD1. The CDR3 loop spans 14 amino acids. Per the germline V gene, CDR1 is MDHEN and CDR2 is SYDVKM. The trim removed 9 bases at V and 4 bases at J, leaving 8 bases unmatched. DNA of the CDR3: TGTGCCAGTAAGACAGGGGGCACGGGCACTGAAGCTTTCTTT. Translating gives CASKTGGTGTEAFF.

The chain carries TRBV4-1 and TRBJ1-5, with D unresolved. CDR3 length: 18 residues. Germline CDR1 is MGHRA and CDR2 is YSYEKL. The V gene lost 2 bases and the J gene lost 2 bases, with 19 bases spanning the gap. In DNA, the CDR3 is TGCGCCAGCAGCCAATCACCCGCGGCACTGGCGGGCAATCAGCCCCAGCATTTT. Translating gives CASSQSPAALAGNQPQHF.